This T cell receptor (beta chain) was observed in a study of radiotherapy plus CTLA-4 blockade in lung cancer. Sequencing was performed with immunoSEQ multiplex PCR; in TCRdb, only in-frame clones are kept and a portion is missing. The sample has under 50,000 clones, just over 85% seen once. This CDR3 has 14 residues. The germline V and J ends were trimmed by 10 bases and 5 bases, with 19 bases remaining between them. The genes are TRBV23-1 and TRBJ2-3; D is possibly TRBD2 (8 bases). Being an ORF, TRBV23-1 has a function that is uncertain. The source material was peripheral blood, sampled from a patient treated with radiotherapy plus ipilimumab. This TCR was recovered from a human donor with non-small cell lung cancer whose response to radiotherapy plus ipilimumab could not be evaluated. The CDR3 nucleotides read TGCGCCATACTAGGGGGCGGGAGGATAGATACGCAGTATTTT. Encoded protein: CAILGGGRIDTQYF.